The present T cell receptor (beta chain) was sequenced within a study of blood T cell repertoires in COVID-19. Study summary: Whether acute or convalescent, the COVID-19 samples came from the United States, Italy and Spain.

Original methodology: Nucleated cell number was recorded as an estimate derived from reference gene primer amplification. The protocol was immunoSEQ multiplex PCR, while the TCRdb copy is restricted to in-frame clones and leaves out a portion. V and J calls and clone size are those listed in that table; D and trimming were worked out from the DNA. The table has fewer than 150,000 clones, approximately 80% seen once. The receptor's source is a human donor in a cohort sampled during active COVID-19. The sample was peripheral blood.

The CDR3 DNA follows: TGTGCCAGTAGGGGGGCGCTGAGCGGCAATCAGCCCCAGCATTTT. Translating it yields CASRGALSGNQPQHF. V and J are TRBV19 and TRBJ1-5, with TRBD1 as a possible D gene (6 bases). Germline values: CDR1 LNHDA, CDR2 SQIVND (reference sequence). V lost 6 bases, J lost 2 bases, and 14 bases lay in between. The CDR3 contains 15 residues.